This T cell receptor beta chain emerged from a study of radiotherapy plus CTLA-4 blockade in lung cancer. In the study overall: Objective response was observed in about 19% of patients, and disease control in just over 30%. General study points: After radiotherapy and ipilimumab, tumor-derived clones expanded in peripheral blood. Best predicting response, reportedly, were early blood T cell clone dynamics, with interferon-beta.

The table came from immunoSEQ multiplex PCR; TCRdb's copy has only in-frame clones and leaves some out. The table lists tens of thousands of clones, around 75% of them singletons. Focal radiation was given together with CTLA-4 blockade (ipilimumab) to patients with chemo-refractory metastatic non-small-cell lung cancer. In regard to this clone: Its specificity is unknown.

Per germline, CDR1 MNHNY and CDR2 SVGAGI (reference sequence). The CDR3 length is 14 residues. Trimming removed 5 bases from V and 7 bases from J; junction bases left unmatched: 9. The receptor was derived from a human donor with non-small cell lung cancer who had stable disease on radiotherapy plus ipilimumab. Sequencing used peripheral blood, obtained from a patient treated with radiotherapy plus ipilimumab. The chain joins TRBV6-6 to TRBJ1-2, with 8 bases identical to TRBD1. CDR3: CASSPLGQGGGYTF. For the CDR3, the DNA is TGTGCCAGCAGTCCCCTCGGACAGGGAGGTGGCTACACCTTC.